These T cell receptor beta chains were read from a single sample in a study of cytomegalovirus exposure and HLA in healthy donors. The assay was immunoSEQ multiplex PCR, and TCRdb's table has in-frame clones only and misses some. In the table there are some 120,000 clones, roughly four fifths of which are singletons. The sequenced material came from PBMCs. The receptors were gathered from a woman between 40 and 50 years old in good health and CMV-seronegative. CDR3s include the opening cysteine and the closing phenylalanine or tryptophan. D genes are given only for firm matches. Rows may omit the clone size; those that give it use once, few, many or a size class.

v_gene	d_gene	j_gene	abundance	CDR3nt	CDR3aa
TRBV6-1	TRBD2	TRBJ2-7	.	TGTGCCAGCAGGCCCACTAGCGCCGAGCAGTACTTC	CASRPTSAEQYF
TRBV6-5	TRBD2	TRBJ2-5	.	TGTGCCAGCAGTTACTCGGGAGGGCAGACCCAGTACTTC	CASSYSGGQTQYF
TRBV6-1	TRBD1	TRBJ2-5	.	TGTGCCAGCAGTGAACAGACAGGGTCGAAAGAGACCCAGTACTTC	CASSEQTGSKETQYF
TRBV11-3	.	TRBJ2-1	.	TGTGCCAGCAGCTTAGCGGGAGAGGGAGTGGGGAATGAGCAGTTCTTC	CASSLAGEGVGNEQFF
TRBV2	.	TRBJ1-4	.	TGTGCCAGCAAACCGGCAACTAATGAAAAACTGTTTTTT	CASKPATNEKLFF
TRBV7-9	.	TRBJ2-3	.	TGTGCCAGCAGCTCGGGCGGGGCTAGCACAGATACGCAGTATTTT	CASSSGGASTDTQYF
TRBV7-6	.	TRBJ2-3	.	TGTGCCAGCAGCTTCCAGTTCACAGATACGCAGTATTTT	CASSFQFTDTQYF
TRBV18	.	TRBJ1-3	few	TGTGCCAGCTCACCGACGACTTCGGATGCACGTTACTCTGGAAACACCATATATTTT	CASSPTTSDARYSGNTIYF
TRBV11-2	.	TRBJ2-5	.	TGTGCCAGCAGCTTACGTGAGACCCAGTACTTC	CASSLRETQYF
TRBV19	TRBD1	TRBJ1-5	.	TGTGCCAGTAGCGATGGACAGGGGATGGGCAATCAGCCCCAGCATTTC	CASSDGQGMGNQPQHF
TRBV2	.	TRBJ1-1	few	TGTGCCAGTGAGGGCGAGATGAACACTGAAGCTTTCTTT	CASEGEMNTEAFF
TRBV28	.	TRBJ2-7	.	TGTGCCAGCAGTTTGGCAACTACCGAGCAGTACTTC	CASSLATTEQYF
TRBV5-1	.	TRBJ2-6	.	TGCGCCAGCAGCGAGGGGGTTGGGGCCAACGTCCTGACTTTC	CASSEGVGANVLTF
TRBV29-1	TRBD1	TRBJ1-2	.	TGCAGCGTTGCGCCGGGACAGGGTGGACCTAACTATGGCTACACCTTC	CSVAPGQGGPNYGYTF
TRBV5-1	.	TRBJ1-1	few	TGCGCCAGCAGCTTGGGGGGCGGGGGACAGAACACTGAAGCTTTCTTT	CASSLGGGGQNTEAFF
TRBV11-2	.	TRBJ2-5	.	TGTGCCAGCAGCTTTTCTTCAGAGACCCAGTACTTC	CASSFSSETQYF
TRBV4-2	.	TRBJ2-7	.	TGTGCCAGCAGCCCCACACGAGCCCAGCGAGGCTACGAGCAGTACTTC	CASSPTRAQRGYEQYF
TRBV18	.	TRBJ2-7	.	TGTGCCAGCTCACCGCCGGGGGACTACGAGCAGTACTTC	CASSPPGDYEQYF
TRBV4-2	.	TRBJ2-6	.	TGTGCCAGCAGCCAGGTGTCCGCGTCTGGGGCCAACGGCCTGACTTTC	CASSQVSASGANGLTF
TRBV5-1	.	TRBJ1-6	.	TGCGCCAGCAGCTTGGGGACAGAGAATTCACCCCTCCACTTT	CASSLGTENSPLHF